Presented here are 32 T cell receptor beta chains from one specimen sequenced in a study of beta chain features in type 1 diabetes. The isolated RNA, all of it, was reverse transcribed, so expressed TCRB transcripts were what got sequenced. Assay used: immunoSEQ multiplex PCR; TCRdb lists only in-frame clones, some missing. The sample includes fewer than 250,000 clones, approximately 14% of them seen just once. Sequences were obtained from naive CD4+ T cells from blood. The source is a woman in her thirties or forties in good health.

In this sample, this clone turned up once. The chain is built from TRBV28 and TRBJ1-6, with D perhaps matching TRBD1 (5 bases). V was shortened by 6 bases and J by 7 bases, with 22 bases between the two germline ends. The germline V gene has CDR1 MDHEN and CDR2 SYDVKM. The CDR3 spans 17 residues. CDR3 amino acids: CASSHTSGSILNSPLHF. The CDR3 DNA reads as TGTGCCAGCAGCCATACCTCAGGGTCCATCTTGAATTCACCCCTCCACTTT.

This clone was seen only a few times. The chain joins TRBV10-1 to TRBJ2-3; a weak D match, TRBD1 (6 bases). The CDR3 length is 14 residues. The germline CDR1 and CDR2 sequences are WNHNN and SYGVQD (reference sequence). The V end lost 6 bases, the J end lost 4 bases, and 14 bases lay between the germline ends. CDR3 loop: CASRDSTGPDTQYF. The DNA for the CDR3 is TGCGCCAGCAGGGATTCGACAGGCCCAGATACGCAGTATTTT.

V usage is TRBV6-5 and J usage is TRBJ2-1; tentative D call: TRBD1 (6 bases). This CDR3 region has 15 residues. The V gene's germline CDR1 is MNHEY and CDR2 SVGAGI. Trimming left V 0 bases short and J 8 bases short, with 14 bases between. The CDR3 DNA sequence: TGTGCCAGCAGTTACTCGAAGCAGGGGCGGCATGAGCAGTTCTTC. It encodes CASSYSKQGRHEQFF.

The chain is built from TRBV6-5 and TRBJ2-3, with 11 bases identical to TRBD2. This CDR3 comprises 16 residues. CDR1 and CDR2 (germline): MNHEY, SVGAGI. Trimming took 3 bases from V and 4 from J; bases not matched to a gene: 6. In DNA, the CDR3 is TGTGCCAGCAGTTATACTAGCGGGGGTTTCGCAGATACGCAGTATTTT. Its translation: CASSYTSGGFADTQYF.

This chain connects TRBV2 to TRBJ2-7; a possible D gene is TRBD1 (6 bases). This CDR3 region has 13 residues. Trimming stripped 3 bases from V and 5 bases from J, with 11 bases between. The germline gives CDR1 SNHLY, CDR2 FYNNEI. The CDR3 nucleotides are TGTGCCAGCAGTGACAGGGGTATAGACGAGCAGTACTTC. The encoded protein is CASSDRGIDEQYF.

This clone appeared a few times. J is TRBJ1-6 and V is TRBV5-1; 9 bases map to TRBD1. This CDR3 spans 16 amino acids. The germline V gene encodes CDR1 SGHRS and CDR2 YFSETQ. The junction had 7 bases not matched to a gene; V was cut back by 2 bases and J by 7 bases. The CDR3 here is CASSLGTGSGNSPLHF. As DNA, the CDR3 is TGCGCCAGCAGCTTAGGGACAGGGTCTGGAAATTCACCCCTCCACTTT.

There are a few counts of this clone. The rearrangement links TRBV5-1 to TRBJ2-7, with D possibly being TRBD2 (6 bases). The CDR3 has 14 amino acids. Trimming removed 3 bases from V and 4 bases from J, with 14 bases in between. Germline-derived CDR1 and CDR2 are SGHRS and YFSETQ. Written as DNA, the CDR3 is TGCGCCAGCAGCTCCGGCGGGGAGATTTACGAGCAGTACTTC. As protein: CASSSGGEIYEQYF.

There are a few counts of this clone. The chain has TRBV5-4 and TRBJ1-5, with no clear D. Germline CDR1 SGHNT, CDR2 YYREEE (reference sequence). V was clipped by 0 bases and J by 4 bases, with 8 bases between them. CDR3 length: 14 residues. As DNA, the CDR3 is TGTGCCAGCAGCTTGGGGGGAGCAAATCAGCCCCAGCATTTT. This codes for CASSLGGANQPQHF.

CDR3: CASSPIDRVNGYTF. The CDR3 region has the DNA TGCGCCAGCAGCCCTATAGACAGGGTAAATGGCTACACCTTC. The chain uses TRBV4-1 and TRBJ1-2, with TRBD1 matching over 7 bases. CDR3 length: 14 amino acids. V gave up 4 bases and J gave up 6 bases; unmatched junction bases: 8. CDR1 MGHRA and CDR2 YSYEKL come from the germline V gene.

This clone was seen only a few times. The chain combines TRBV29-1 with TRBJ1-1, with 11 bases identical to TRBD1. CDR1 is SQVTM, CDR2 ANQGSEA, per germline. V shed 7 bases, J shed 3 bases, and the junction held 10 bases outside the gene matches. The CDR3 covers 15 residues. CDR3 bases: TGCAGCGGACAGGACAGGGGGCGCGTCTACACTGAAGCTTTCTTT. Protein product: CSGQDRGRVYTEAFF.

The count of this clone is one. J is TRBJ1-2 and V is TRBV18, with a weak D call TRBD1 (5 bases). V lost 7 bases, J lost 3 bases, and 15 bases lay in between. CDR1 is KGHSH and CDR2 is LQKENI in the germline V gene. The CDR3 loop spans 14 amino acids. CDR3: CASFPGQGHYGYTF. CDR3 sequence (DNA): TGTGCCAGCTTCCCAGGGCAGGGCCACTATGGCTACACCTTC.

This chain connects TRBV5-4 to TRBJ2-2; tentative D call: TRBD1 (5 bases). Germline CDR1 SGHNT, CDR2 YYREEE (reference sequence). V shed 6 bases and J shed 1 base, with 13 bases lying between them. The CDR3 sequence is 15 residues long. This CDR3 is CASTQDILNTGELFF. The CDR3 bases are TGTGCCAGCACCCAGGACATCTTGAACACCGGGGAGCTGTTTTTT.

This clone has just a few counts. The chain employs TRBV5-6 and TRBJ1-1; D ambiguous. Germline V gives CDR1 SGHDT, CDR2 YYEEEE. V lost 7 bases and J 3 bases, leaving 13 bases between the germline ends. The CDR3 is 13 amino acids. The CDR3 nucleotides read TGTGCCAGCCCTCCTTTGAGGCACACTGAAGCTTTCTTT. This translates into CASPPLRHTEAFF.

This clone was seen a few times. The chain carries TRBV7-9 and TRBJ1-2; D not certain. The germline V and J ends were trimmed by 5 bases and 1 base, with 8 bases remaining between them. CDR3 length equals 13 residues. Germline CDR1 and CDR2: SEHNR and FQNEAQ (reference sequence). The CDR3 sequence is CASSPDSNYGYTF. The CDR3 nucleotides read TGTGCCAGCAGCCCCGATAGTAACTATGGCTACACCTTC.

This clone was detected only a few times. The same CDR3 also results from other DNA sequences found in this sample. This chain links TRBV5-1 with TRBJ2-3; D is possibly TRBD1 (5 bases). Germline CDR1 and CDR2: SGHRS and YFSETQ. Trimming left V 7 bases short and J 0 bases short, with 9 bases between. This CDR3 has 13 amino acids. The CDR3 nucleotides are TGCGCCAGCTCCTCAGGGAGCACAGATACGCAGTATTTT. Its translation is CASSSGSTDTQYF. Complete variable domain (other parts from reference TRBV5-1 and TRBJ2-3): KAGVTQTPRYLIKTRGQQVTLSCSPISGHRSVSWYQQTPGQGLQFLFEYFSETQRNKGNFPGRFSGRQFSNSRSEMNVSTLELGDSALYLCASSSGSTDTQYFGPGTRLTVL.

The gene calls are TRBV5-1 and TRBJ2-4, with D possibly matching TRBD1 (5 bases). Trimming stripped 2 bases from V and 5 bases from J, with 11 bases between. This CDR3 spans 14 amino acids. Germline lookup yields CDR1 SGHRS and CDR2 YFSETQ. The CDR3 reads CASSFSLTENIQYF. CDR3 nucleotide sequence: TGCGCCAGCAGCTTTTCCCTGACAGAAAACATTCAGTACTTC.

J is TRBJ2-2 and V is TRBV19, with D tentatively TRBD1 (5 bases). Trimming shortened V by 8 bases and J by 6 bases, and 7 bases separated the two germline ends. The CDR3 is 11 residues long. Germline loops: CDR1 LNHDA, CDR2 SQIVND (reference sequence). The CDR3, as DNA: TGTGCCAGTGACAGAGCCGGGGAGCTGTTTTTT. Protein: CASDRAGELFF.

The chain carries TRBV18 and TRBJ2-5; D is perhaps TRBD1 (6 bases). CDR1 KGHSH and CDR2 LQKENI come from the germline V gene. V was clipped by 2 bases and J by 2 bases, with 12 bases between them. The CDR3 contains 15 residues. As DNA, the CDR3 is TGTGCCAGCTCACCAGACACAGGGCCACAAGAGACCCAGTACTTC. This gives the protein CASSPDTGPQETQYF. Variable domain in full (rest from reference TRBV18 and TRBJ2-5): NAGVMQNPRHLVRRRGQEARLRCSPMKGHSHVYWYRQLPEEGLKFMVYLQKENIIDESGMPKERFSAEFPKEGPSILRIQQVVRGDSAAYFCASSPDTGPQETQYFGPGTRLLVL.

The chain has TRBV7-9 and TRBJ1-6; D possibly corresponds to TRBD1 (5 bases). The CDR3 is 15 amino acids. V was pared by 5 bases and J by 8 bases, with 16 bases between. From germline, CDR1 is SEHNR and CDR2 FQNEAQ (reference sequence). In DNA, the CDR3 is TGTGCCAGCAGCACCGCCGGCGGGGGGGATTCACCCCTCCACTTT. Its translation: CASSTAGGGDSPLHF.

This clone was observed many times. The chain employs TRBV2 and TRBJ1-1, with D perhaps TRBD1 (5 bases). Germline loops: CDR1 SNHLY, CDR2 FYNNEI. CDR3 length equals 13 residues. Trimming pared 7 bases from V and 2 bases from J, leaving 11 bases between. CDR3 protein: CASKVGGNTEAFF. The CDR3 nucleotides read TGTGCCAGCAAGGTCGGGGGAAACACTGAAGCTTTCTTT.

This clone was picked up a small number of times. The chain is built from TRBV4-1 and TRBJ2-1, with 11 bases matching TRBD2. J was trimmed by 7 bases and V by 4 bases; bases with no gene match: 6. CDR1 is MGHRA and CDR2 is YSYEKL in the germline V gene. This CDR3 spans 15 amino acids. CDR3 nucleotide sequence: TGCGCCAGCAGCCGATTTAGCGGGGGGGCAAATGAGCAGTTCTTC. Translation: CASSRFSGGANEQFF.

The rearrangement joins TRBV18 to TRBJ1-6; D unresolved. Germline V lookup: CDR1 KGHSH, CDR2 LQKENI. CDR3 length: 15 residues. Trimming cost V 3 bases and J 1 base, with 7 bases left between them. The CDR3 region is CASSPPGSYNSPLHF. As DNA, the CDR3 is TGTGCCAGCTCACCCCCGGGATCCTATAATTCACCCCTCCACTTT.

This clone was picked up a small number of times. The chain combines TRBV11-2 with TRBJ2-3, with D possibly being TRBD2 (5 bases). This CDR3 comprises 16 residues. Between the trimmed V and J ends, which lost 5 bases and 0 bases, there was a span of 15 bases. CDR1 is SGHAT, CDR2 FQNNGV, per germline. CDR3 nucleotide sequence: TGTGCCAGCAGCCCCCTCCGAGGGCGGAGCACAGATACGCAGTATTTT. Translating it yields CASSPLRGRSTDTQYF.

The chain combines TRBV1 with TRBJ2-7; the table calls TRBD2, which could not be checked here. TRBV1 is assigned pseudogene status. The CDR3 consists of 16 residues. The CDR3 region is CTSSQESRGYGYEQYF. In nucleotides, the CDR3 is TGCACCAGCAGCCAAGAAAGCCGGGGGTACGGTTACGAGCAGTACTTC.

The chain recombines TRBV2 with TRBJ2-1, with a possible D match to TRBD1 (6 bases). The CDR3 is made up of 13 amino acids. Trimming took off 7 bases at V and 5 bases at J, with 12 bases between the two ends. Germline V gene lookup returns CDR1 SNHLY and CDR2 FYNNEI. The chain's CDR3 is CASKSGQHNEQFF. The CDR3 region has the DNA TGTGCCAGCAAGTCAGGACAGCACAATGAGCAGTTCTTC.

This clone was seen more than once but under ten times. The rearrangement joins TRBV13 to TRBJ1-1; unclear D gene. CDR3 length: 15 residues. Between the trimmed V and J ends, which lost 3 bases and 8 bases, there was a span of 19 bases. The germline CDR1 and CDR2 sequences are PRHDT and FYEKMQ (reference sequence). CDR3 loop: CASSLGFPGRPEAFF. In DNA form, the CDR3 reads TGTGCCAGCAGCTTGGGTTTCCCCGGGAGACCCGAAGCTTTCTTT.

This clone was seen a few times. The J gene is TRBJ2-3, the V gene TRBV18, with 7 positions matching TRBD1. The ends lost 1 base at V and 4 bases at J; junction bases unmatched: 2. Looked up from germline, CDR1 is KGHSH and CDR2 is LQKENI. The CDR3 is made up of 14 amino acids. The CDR3 protein is CASSPQGASDTQYF. The CDR3 nucleotides read TGTGCCAGCTCACCACAGGGGGCCTCAGATACGCAGTATTTT.

This clone was observed a few times. The V call is TRBV7-6, the J call TRBJ1-2, with D unresolved. Germline V CDR1 and CDR2: SGHVS, FNYEAQ. The CDR3 contains 13 residues. V lost 3 bases and J lost 7, with 12 bases in between. The CDR3 sequence is CASSLSEGSGYTF. In nucleotides, the CDR3 is TGTGCCAGCAGCTTGAGCGAGGGTTCTGGCTACACCTTC.

This clone has a handful of counts. This chain connects TRBV6-5 to TRBJ1-2; weak D call: TRBD1 (6 bases). From germline, CDR1 is MNHEY and CDR2 SVGAGI. CDR3 length: 13 residues. Trimming stripped 2 bases from V and 5 bases from J, with 9 bases between. The CDR3 region has the DNA TGTGCCAGCAGTTACGACAGGTTATATGGCTACACCTTC. Encoded protein: CASSYDRLYGYTF.

V usage is TRBV19 and J usage is TRBJ2-7, with 8 nucleotides matching TRBD1. This CDR3 is built from 14 residues. Per the germline V gene, CDR1 is LNHDA and CDR2 is SQIVND (reference sequence). V shed 9 bases, J shed 3 bases, and the junction held 10 bases outside the gene matches. Written as DNA, the CDR3 is TGTGCCAGCCGGGGACAGGACGCTTTCTACGAGCAGTACTTC. It specifies CASRGQDAFYEQYF.

The chain links TRBV29-1 to TRBJ1-2, with D tentatively TRBD1 (6 bases). Trimming removed 3 bases from V and 3 bases from J, with 11 bases in between. The germline V gene has CDR1 SQVTM and CDR2 ANQGSEA. This CDR3 has 13 amino acids. CDR3 loop: CSVETGVDYGYTF. CDR3 coding DNA: TGCAGCGTTGAGACAGGCGTAGACTATGGCTACACCTTC.

The CDR3 DNA follows: TGTGCCAGCACCCTATGGGCTGGAACGAACACCGGGGAGCTGTTTTTT. This sequence encodes CASTLWAGTNTGELFF. The V call is TRBV7-2, the J call TRBJ2-2; no clear D. V lost 7 bases and J lost 0, with 15 bases in between. CDR3 length: 16 residues. The germline V gene has CDR1 SGHTA and CDR2 FQGNSA.